A selection of T cell receptor beta chains follows, all from one sample in a study of T cell changes during pregnancy in multiple sclerosis. Assay: immunoSEQ multiplex PCR; the TCRdb copy retains only in-frame clones and omits some. The profile covers some 81,000 clones, with roughly 91% appearing a single time and 2.6% taken by the ten largest. Sample: peripheral blood, taken after pregnancy. The receptors stem from a female donor in good health, enrolled as a control in a pregnancy study. The CDR3 runs from the conserved cysteine through the conserved F or W. The order of the fields is V gene, CDR3 length, clone size, D gene, J gene, CDR3 DNA, CDR3 protein. D genes are given only for firm matches. Size is omitted from some rows. Given values are once, few, many or a class for expanded clones.

v_call: TRBV6-6
cdr3_length: 14
clone_size: -
d_call: TRBD1
j_call: TRBJ2-7
cdr3_nt: TGTGCCAGCAGTTTGCGACAGGGGGCGCGAGAGCAGTACTTC
cdr3_aa: CASSLRQGAREQYF

v_call: TRBV2
cdr3_length: 11
clone_size: -
d_call: -
j_call: TRBJ2-7
cdr3_nt: TGTGCCAGCAGTCCGAGTCGCGAGCAGTACTTC
cdr3_aa: CASSPSREQYF

v_call: TRBV9
cdr3_length: 12
clone_size: -
d_call: -
j_call: TRBJ1-2
cdr3_nt: TGTGCCAGCAGTCGGACAAACTATGGCTACACCTTC
cdr3_aa: CASSRTNYGYTF

v_call: TRBV5-1
cdr3_length: 16
clone_size: -
d_call: -
j_call: TRBJ2-3
cdr3_nt: TGCGCCAGCAGCCGGAGGGCGATAGAGGCCCCAGATACGCAGTATTTT
cdr3_aa: CASSRRAIEAPDTQYF

v_call: TRBV27
cdr3_length: 11
clone_size: -
d_call: -
j_call: TRBJ1-2
cdr3_nt: TGTGCCAGCAGGGGGCAGGTTGGCTACACCTTC
cdr3_aa: CASRGQVGYTF

v_call: TRBV28
cdr3_length: 13
clone_size: -
d_call: -
j_call: TRBJ1-2
cdr3_nt: TGTGCCAGCAGTCACAGGTTCAACTATGGCTACACCTTC
cdr3_aa: CASSHRFNYGYTF

v_call: TRBV7-9
cdr3_length: 16
clone_size: -
d_call: -
j_call: TRBJ2-1
cdr3_nt: TGTGCCAGCAGCTTAGAGCGCACCAACTCCTACAATGAGCAGTTCTTC
cdr3_aa: CASSLERTNSYNEQFF

v_call: TRBV5-4
cdr3_length: 17
clone_size: -
d_call: TRBD1
j_call: TRBJ2-7
cdr3_nt: TGTGCCAGCAGCTGGGGGACAGGGGGCGATAGCACCGGCGAGCAGTACTTC
cdr3_aa: CASSWGTGGDSTGEQYF

v_call: TRBV6-5
cdr3_length: 15
clone_size: few
d_call: -
j_call: TRBJ1-3
cdr3_nt: TGTGCCAGCAGTTACATAAGCTTGTCTGGAAACACCATATATTTT
cdr3_aa: CASSYISLSGNTIYF

v_call: TRBV11-2
cdr3_length: 16
clone_size: few
d_call: TRBD1
j_call: TRBJ1-2
cdr3_nt: TGTGCCAGCAGCGGGTCCGGGACAGGGGGGTACTATGGCTACACCTTC
cdr3_aa: CASSGSGTGGYYGYTF

v_call: TRBV2
cdr3_length: 12
clone_size: -
d_call: -
j_call: TRBJ2-7
cdr3_nt: TGTGCCTCCGGGACTGGAGTTGGCGAGCAGTACTTC
cdr3_aa: CASGTGVGEQYF

v_call: TRBV28
cdr3_length: 14
clone_size: -
d_call: TRBD1
j_call: TRBJ1-5
cdr3_nt: TGTGCCAGCAGTTTTTTAACAGGGGCGCAACCCCAGCATTTT
cdr3_aa: CASSFLTGAQPQHF

v_call: TRBV6-1
cdr3_length: 15
clone_size: -
d_call: -
j_call: TRBJ2-7
cdr3_nt: TGTGCCAGCAGGGCGGAAGATGGGACATCCTACGAGCAGTACTTC
cdr3_aa: CASRAEDGTSYEQYF

v_call: TRBV11-2
cdr3_length: 15
clone_size: -
d_call: TRBD1
j_call: TRBJ1-5
cdr3_nt: TGTGCCAGCAGCTTGGGCGGGACAGGCAATCAGCCCCAGCATTTT
cdr3_aa: CASSLGGTGNQPQHF

v_call: TRBV19
cdr3_length: 11
clone_size: -
d_call: -
j_call: TRBJ2-4
cdr3_nt: TGTGCCAGTAACCAGGGGAACATTCAGTACTTC
cdr3_aa: CASNQGNIQYF

v_call: TRBV5-1
cdr3_length: 15
clone_size: -
d_call: -
j_call: TRBJ1-3
cdr3_nt: TGCGCCAGCAGCGGAGGGGTCGATGTTGGAAACACCATATATTTT
cdr3_aa: CASSGGVDVGNTIYF

v_call: TRBV19
cdr3_length: 17
clone_size: -
d_call: TRBD1
j_call: TRBJ2-6
cdr3_nt: TGTGCCAGTAGAGGGACAGCTACGCGGTCTGGGGCCAACGTCCTGACTTTC
cdr3_aa: CASRGTATRSGANVLTF

v_call: TRBV7-9
cdr3_length: 16
clone_size: -
d_call: TRBD2
j_call: TRBJ2-3
cdr3_nt: TGTGCCAGCAGCCTGGGGACTAGCGGGGGGTCGGATACGCAGTATTTT
cdr3_aa: CASSLGTSGGSDTQYF

v_call: TRBV6-6
cdr3_length: 12
clone_size: -
d_call: -
j_call: TRBJ1-3
cdr3_nt: TGTGCCAGCACCCTCTCTGGAAACACCATATATTTT
cdr3_aa: CASTLSGNTIYF

v_call: TRBV7-3
cdr3_length: 16
clone_size: -
d_call: -
j_call: TRBJ2-2
cdr3_nt: TGTGCCAGCAGCACGTTAACCAGGGGAAACACCGGGGAGCTGTTTTTT
cdr3_aa: CASSTLTRGNTGELFF

v_call: TRBV6-4
cdr3_length: 14
clone_size: -
d_call: -
j_call: TRBJ1-2
cdr3_nt: TGTGCCAGCAGCCGAGATACGGGGGGCTATGGCTACACCTTC
cdr3_aa: CASSRDTGGYGYTF

v_call: TRBV11-2
cdr3_length: 14
clone_size: -
d_call: TRBD1
j_call: TRBJ1-4
cdr3_nt: TGTGCCAGCAGCCTCAGACAGGGCGGGGAAAAACTGTTTTTT
cdr3_aa: CASSLRQGGEKLFF

v_call: TRBV6-1
cdr3_length: 13
clone_size: -
d_call: -
j_call: TRBJ1-2
cdr3_nt: TGTGCCAGCAGTGAAATTGTGGCCTATGGCTACACCTTC
cdr3_aa: CASSEIVAYGYTF

v_call: TRBV5-1
cdr3_length: 12
clone_size: few
d_call: -
j_call: TRBJ2-7
cdr3_nt: TGCGCCAGCAGACAGGATTTCTACGAGCAGTACTTC
cdr3_aa: CASRQDFYEQYF

v_call: TRBV7-2
cdr3_length: 15
clone_size: -
d_call: TRBD2
j_call: TRBJ2-3
cdr3_nt: TGTGCCAGCAGCTTAGTACTAGCGGCCACAGATACGCAGTATTTT
cdr3_aa: CASSLVLAATDTQYF

v_call: TRBV7-9
cdr3_length: 14
clone_size: -
d_call: TRBD1
j_call: TRBJ2-7
cdr3_nt: TGTGCCAGCAGCCTCCCCGGGACAGGCTACGAGCAGTACTTC
cdr3_aa: CASSLPGTGYEQYF

v_call: TRBV10-1
cdr3_length: 14
clone_size: -
d_call: TRBD1
j_call: TRBJ2-7
cdr3_nt: TGCGCCAGCAGTGAGGGACAGGGCTACTACGAGCAGTACTTC
cdr3_aa: CASSEGQGYYEQYF

v_call: TRBV6-5
cdr3_length: 14
clone_size: -
d_call: TRBD1
j_call: TRBJ1-2
cdr3_nt: TGTGCCAGCAGGCGAACACAGGGGTACTATGGCTACACCTTC
cdr3_aa: CASRRTQGYYGYTF

v_call: TRBV27
cdr3_length: 13
clone_size: -
d_call: -
j_call: TRBJ2-7
cdr3_nt: TGTGCCAGCAGTTTAACCAGTTCCTACGAGCAGTACTTC
cdr3_aa: CASSLTSSYEQYF

v_call: TRBV25-1
cdr3_length: 16
clone_size: -
d_call: -
j_call: TRBJ2-1
cdr3_nt: TGTGCCAGCAGTGTCCTGGAGGACCCTCTGCCCCATGAGCAGTTCTTC
cdr3_aa: CASSVLEDPLPHEQFF

v_call: TRBV5-1
cdr3_length: 15
clone_size: -
d_call: -
j_call: TRBJ2-1
cdr3_nt: TGCGCCAGCAGCTTTGATGGAGGGCCCAACAATGAGCAGTTCTTC
cdr3_aa: CASSFDGGPNNEQFF

v_call: TRBV7-9
cdr3_length: 14
clone_size: -
d_call: -
j_call: TRBJ2-7
cdr3_nt: TGTGCCAGCAGCTTAGGTCAGGGGTTCGTCGAGCAGTACTTC
cdr3_aa: CASSLGQGFVEQYF

v_call: TRBV10-3
cdr3_length: 15
clone_size: -
d_call: -
j_call: TRBJ2-1
cdr3_nt: TGTGCCATCAGTCGCGAAGGGGGATACTACAATGAGCAGTTCTTC
cdr3_aa: CAISREGGYYNEQFF